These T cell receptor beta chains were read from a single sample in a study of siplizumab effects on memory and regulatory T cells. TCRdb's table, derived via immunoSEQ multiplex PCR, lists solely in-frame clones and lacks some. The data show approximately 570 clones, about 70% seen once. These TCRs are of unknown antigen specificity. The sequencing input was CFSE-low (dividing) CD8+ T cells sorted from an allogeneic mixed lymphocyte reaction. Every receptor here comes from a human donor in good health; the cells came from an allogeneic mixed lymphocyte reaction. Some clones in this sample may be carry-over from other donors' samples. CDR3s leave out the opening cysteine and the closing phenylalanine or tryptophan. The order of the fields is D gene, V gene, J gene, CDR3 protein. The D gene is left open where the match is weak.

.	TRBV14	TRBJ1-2	ASSQVKITGSGYT
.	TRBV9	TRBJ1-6	ASSVEGVGNSPLH
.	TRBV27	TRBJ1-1	ASSLWAGVSTEAF
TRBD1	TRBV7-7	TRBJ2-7	ASSLGQGAYEQY
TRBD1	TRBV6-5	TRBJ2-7	ASSPGTGEYEQY
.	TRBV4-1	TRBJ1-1	ASSQVGASEAF
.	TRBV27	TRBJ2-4	ASSFLPAGAKNIQY
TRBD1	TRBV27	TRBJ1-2	ASSFLRQGVGGYT
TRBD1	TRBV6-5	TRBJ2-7	ASSYGTGAYEQY
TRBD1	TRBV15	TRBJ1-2	ATSREWGGQGADGYT
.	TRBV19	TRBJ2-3	ASSDPGGARRDTQY
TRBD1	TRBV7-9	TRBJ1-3	ASSGWDRTGNTIY
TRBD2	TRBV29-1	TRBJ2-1	SVTGTSGEQF
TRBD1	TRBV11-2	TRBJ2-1	ASSSTGFNEQF
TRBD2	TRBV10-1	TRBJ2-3	ASSAGTSGILGDTQY
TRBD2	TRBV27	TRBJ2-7	ASSLTGTSGYYEQY
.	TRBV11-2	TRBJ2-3	VTNQRATDTQY
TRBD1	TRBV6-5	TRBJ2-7	ASSPGTGDYEQY
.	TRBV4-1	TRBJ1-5	ASSQDILGRASNQPQH
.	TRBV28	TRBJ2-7	ASSQRQPGSGYYEQY
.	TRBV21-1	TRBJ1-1	ASSRTLDTIRTEAF
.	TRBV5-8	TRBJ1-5	ASSLTTASYQPQH
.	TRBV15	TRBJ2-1	ATSRDRLQSGEQF
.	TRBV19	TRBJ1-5	ASSINRASNQPQH
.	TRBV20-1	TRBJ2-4	SAWEVGAKY
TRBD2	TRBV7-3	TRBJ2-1	ASSLNGGSEQF
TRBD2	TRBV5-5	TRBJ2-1	ASSQFAGGMSNEQF
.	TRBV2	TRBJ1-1	ASSLRTNTEAF
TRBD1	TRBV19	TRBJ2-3	ASRIEDRANTDTQY